The 27 T cell receptor beta chains reported below all come from one sample, sequenced in a study of blood T cell repertoires in COVID-19. TCRdb's table, derived via immunoSEQ multiplex PCR, lists solely in-frame clones and lacks some. The top ten clones hold about 9.1% of a sample with 200,000 to 250,000 clones, about 82% of them seen once. The sample consisted of PBMCs or T cells enriched from blood (not recorded which). The receptors derive from a woman aged 45-60 years with acute COVID-19.

The rearrangement joins TRBV5-1 to TRBJ2-1; 15 bases agree with TRBD2. CDR1 and CDR2 (germline): SGHRS, YFSETQ. The V and J ends lost 4 bases and 4 bases, in that order; junction bases with no gene match: 0. The CDR3 contains 15 residues. This CDR3 reads CASSGTSGGYNEQFF. The DNA of the CDR3 is TGCGCCAGCAGCGGGACTAGCGGGGGGTACAATGAGCAGTTCTTC.

Ten or more counts support this clone. This chain's CDR3 is CASRRPRDNSPLHF. CDR3 DNA: TGTGCCAGCAGGAGGCCCCGGGATAATTCACCCCTCCACTTT. The J gene is TRBJ1-6, the V gene TRBV27; no clear D. With 6 bases removed from V and 5 bases from J, the gap between germline ends came to 11 bases. This CDR3 contains 14 residues. The V gene's germline CDR1 is MNHEY and CDR2 SMNVEV (reference sequence).

This chain links TRBV30 with TRBJ1-4; 10 nucleotides line up with TRBD1. There are 15 residues in the CDR3. V shed 1 base, J shed 5 bases, and the junction held 4 bases outside the gene matches. Germline lookup yields CDR1 GTSNPN and CDR2 SVGIG (reference sequence). The CDR3 DNA follows: TGTGCCTGGAGTGATCCGGGACAGGGGAATGAAAAACTGTTTTTT. Translating it yields CAWSDPGQGNEKLFF.

The chain couples TRBV4-3 to TRBJ1-2; the D is unclear. V was trimmed by 0 bases and J by 3 bases, leaving 8 bases between them. Germline-derived CDR1 and CDR2 are LGHNA and YSLEER. This CDR3 is built from 14 residues. The CDR3 loop is CASSQEARDYGYTF. The CDR3 DNA follows: TGCGCCAGCAGCCAAGAGGCGCGGGACTATGGCTACACCTTC.

The chain combines TRBV6-5 with TRBJ1-2; D is undetermined. The germline V gene has CDR1 MNHEY and CDR2 SVGAGI. The CDR3 is 15 residues long. V was shortened by 2 bases and J by 4 bases, with 14 bases between the two germline ends. The CDR3 nucleotides read TGTGCCAGCAGTTACGGAATAACAGCCACCTATGGCTACACCTTC. It translates to CASSYGITATYGYTF.

This chain uses TRBV11-2 with TRBJ2-7; 7 nucleotides agree with TRBD1. This CDR3 has 14 residues. From germline, CDR1 is SGHAT and CDR2 FQNNGV. J gave up 4 bases and V 4 bases, and 7 bases lay outside the gene matches. The CDR3 loop is CASSSTGSFYEQYF. CDR3 DNA sequence: TGTGCCAGCAGCTCGACAGGGTCCTTTTACGAGCAGTACTTC.

The J gene is TRBJ1-4, the V gene TRBV6-2 or TRBV6-3; tentatively, D is TRBD1 (5 bases). The CDR3 totals 16 residues. Deletions cut 0 bases from V and 8 bases from J, with 16 bases between. Germline V CDR1 and CDR2: MNHEY, SVGEGT. CDR3 DNA: TGTGCCAGCAGTTACTCGGCACAGGATTGGCGAGAAAAACTGTTTTTT. Protein product: CASSYSAQDWREKLFF.

The rearrangement links TRBV6-1 to TRBJ1-2; maybe TRBD1 (5 bases). The germline V gene has CDR1 MNHNS and CDR2 SASEGT. V was pared by 3 bases and J by 7 bases, with 15 bases between. CDR3 length equals 14 residues. CDR3: CASSEAGPRLGYTF. The CDR3 DNA sequence: TGTGCCAGCAGTGAGGCAGGGCCGCGCCTTGGCTACACCTTC.

This clone is a singleton in its sample. The chain uses TRBV2 and TRBJ1-2; 7 positions match TRBD1. J lost 2 bases, V lost 0 bases, and 6 bases had no gene match. From germline, CDR1 is SNHLY and CDR2 FYNNEI. The CDR3 is 16 residues long. The CDR3: CASSEAQGVTNYGYTF. The CDR3, as DNA: TGTGCCAGCAGTGAAGCCCAGGGGGTGACCAACTATGGCTACACCTTC.

The V gene is TRBV6-5, the J gene TRBJ1-2, with a possible D match to TRBD1 (5 bases). V lost 2 bases to trimming and J lost 5 bases, with 15 bases between them. The CDR3 length is 15 residues. Germline values: CDR1 MNHEY, CDR2 SVGAGI. CDR3 protein: CASSYGGRVRYGYTF. The CDR3 nucleotides read TGTGCCAGCAGTTACGGTGGCAGGGTGCGGTATGGCTACACCTTC.

The chain carries TRBV7-2 and TRBJ2-5; TRBD1 matches 7 bases. The V segment lost 6 bases and the J segment 5 bases; nucleotides outside the gene matches: 9. Germline loops: CDR1 SGHTA, CDR2 FQGNSA. The CDR3 totals 14 residues. CDR3 in amino acids: CASSFTGVGETQYF. For the CDR3, the DNA is TGTGCCAGCAGTTTTACAGGGGTGGGGGAGACCCAGTACTTC. Based on the CDR3 plus reference TRBV7-2 and TRBJ2-5, the full variable domain is GAGVSQSPSNKVTEKGKDVELRCDPISGHTALYWYRQSLGQGLEFLIYFQGNSAPDKSGLPSDRFSAERTGGSVSTLTIQRTQQEDSAVYLCASSFTGVGETQYFGPGTRLLVL.

The chain carries TRBV6-6 and TRBJ1-2; TRBD1 aligns across 9 bases. The CDR3 covers 15 residues. Germline V gene data show CDR1 as MNHNY and CDR2 as SVGAGI (reference sequence). V shed 3 bases and J 8 bases; nucleotides not matched to a gene: 10. CDR3 sequence: CASSYPGQGGGGYTF. CDR3 coding DNA: TGTGCCAGCAGTTATCCGGGACAGGGAGGGGGAGGCTACACCTTC.

The chain combines TRBV4-3 with TRBJ1-5, with a possible D match to TRBD1 (5 bases). CDR3 length equals 15 residues. The ends were cut back, 0 bases at V and 2 bases at J, with 8 bases in the middle. Germline V lookup: CDR1 LGHNA, CDR2 YSLEER. Written as DNA, the CDR3 is TGCGCCAGCAGCCAAGAAGGCAGGGGCAATCAGCCCCAGCATTTT. Translation gives CASSQEGRGNQPQHF.

This chain links TRBV6-4 with TRBJ1-5; 7 bases map to TRBD1. Germline assignment: CDR1 MRHNA and CDR2 SNTAGT. Trimming at V came to 8 bases and at J to 0 bases, leaving 7 bases not matched to a gene. This CDR3 has 15 residues. CDR3 nucleotides: TGTGCCAGCCATAGACAGGGACATAGCAATCAGCCCCAGCATTTT. Translation: CASHRQGHSNQPQHF.

This clone was seen once. The same CDR3 is also encoded by other DNA sequences in this sample. This rearrangement joins TRBV30 to TRBJ1-3; D not resolved. The length of the CDR3 is 11 residues. The germline V and J ends were trimmed by 5 bases and 4 bases, with 6 bases remaining between them. From germline, CDR1 is GTSNPN and CDR2 SVGIG (reference sequence). CDR3 nucleotides: TGTGCCTGGTCGGGGGGAAACACCATATATTTT. It encodes CAWSGGNTIYF.

The rearrangement links TRBV24-1 to TRBJ1-2, with 7 bases fitting TRBD1. Trimming removed 4 bases from V and 2 bases from J; junction bases left unmatched: 6. CDR1 and CDR2 (germline): KGHDR, SFDVKD. The CDR3 spans 15 residues. CDR3 sequence reads: CATSDGTVGNYGYTF. CDR3 bases: TGTGCCACCAGTGACGGGACAGTTGGCAACTATGGCTACACCTTC.

This clone has just a few counts. This chain joins TRBV30 and TRBJ1-1; D is ambiguous. Germline V CDR1 and CDR2: GTSNPN, SVGIG (reference sequence). Trimming cost V 0 bases and J 4 bases, with 9 bases left between them. The CDR3 loop spans 13 amino acids. CDR3 sequence: CAWSVLGGTEAFF. The DNA for the CDR3 is TGTGCCTGGAGTGTACTTGGCGGCACTGAAGCTTTCTTT.

J is TRBJ1-2 and V is TRBV19, with a weak D call TRBD1 (6 bases). Germline loops: CDR1 LNHDA, CDR2 SQIVND (reference sequence). Trimming took 4 bases from V and 2 from J, leaving 14 bases between them. This CDR3 is 15 amino acids long. The CDR3 sequence: CASSTPTGENYGYTF. In DNA form, the CDR3 reads TGTGCCAGTAGTACCCCGACAGGCGAAAACTATGGCTACACCTTC.

The rearrangement uses TRBV29-1 and TRBJ2-3; tentatively, D is TRBD1 (5 bases). Deletions cut 6 bases from V and 2 bases from J, with 9 bases between. The CDR3 runs 12 residues. CDR1 is SQVTM and CDR2 is ANQGSEA in the germline V gene. The CDR3 reads CSVTTATDTQYF. The CDR3 bases are TGCAGCGTCACGACAGCCACAGATACGCAGTATTTT.

This chain connects TRBV4-1 to TRBJ1-2; D might be TRBD1 (5 bases). The V gene lost 0 bases and the J gene lost 1 base, with 6 bases spanning the gap. The CDR3 runs 14 residues. Germline CDR1 MGHRA, CDR2 YSYEKL. The CDR3 is CASSQEDSNYGYTF. CDR3 in DNA: TGCGCCAGCAGCCAAGAAGACAGTAACTATGGCTACACCTTC.

The V call is TRBV7-8, the J call TRBJ2-5; TRBD2 agrees at 8 bases. With V trimmed by 3 bases and J by 0 bases, 6 bases remained unmatched. Germline V gene sequence: CDR1 SGHVS, CDR2 FQNEAQ. The CDR3 is 16 amino acids. The CDR3 loop is CASSFPGGVYQETQYF. CDR3 DNA sequence: TGTGCCAGCAGCTTTCCCGGGGGGGTATACCAAGAGACCCAGTACTTC.

The sample holds one count of this clone. The V call is TRBV7-9, the J call TRBJ1-1, with D uncertain. Deletions cut 5 bases from V and 6 bases from J, with 13 bases between. The CDR3 totals 13 residues. Germline CDR1 SEHNR, CDR2 FQNEAQ (reference sequence). Written as DNA, the CDR3 is TGTGCCAGCAGCGAGCCCGGAAGCGCTGAAGCTTTCTTT. Amino acids: CASSEPGSAEAFF.

This sequence joins TRBV11-1 and TRBJ1-4, with D unclear. The CDR3 covers 13 residues. Germline CDR1 and CDR2: SGHAT and FQDESV (reference sequence). Trimming removed 2 bases from V and 8 bases from J, with 9 bases in between. The CDR3 DNA sequence: TGTGCCAGCAGCTTAAACGCGAGGGAAAAACTGTTTTTT. Translated: CASSLNAREKLFF.

A word on this clone: This same CDR3 is encoded by further DNA sequences in the sample. CDR3 DNA: TGTGCCAGCAGCTTAGTCGGACAGGGCAACGGCTACACCTTC. Its protein product is CASSLVGQGNGYTF. The chain is built from TRBV7-9 and TRBJ1-2; 8 positions match TRBD1. Trimming at V came to 1 base and at J to 8 bases, leaving 6 bases not matched to a gene. The germline V gene encodes CDR1 SEHNR and CDR2 FQNEAQ (reference sequence). This CDR3 is 14 amino acids long. Based on the CDR3 plus reference TRBV7-9 and TRBJ1-2, the full variable domain is DTGVSQNPRHKITKRGQNVTFRCDPISEHNRLYWYRQTLGQGPEFLTYFQNEAQLEKSRLLSDRFSAERPKGSFSTLEIQRTEQGDSAMYLCASSLVGQGNGYTFGSGTRLTVV.

This clone was recorded only once. The chain joins TRBV10-3 to TRBJ2-2, with 7 bases that match TRBD2. The CDR3 loop spans 15 amino acids. Germline loops: CDR1 ENHRY, CDR2 SYGVKD. The ends lost 6 bases at V and 4 bases at J; junction bases unmatched: 8. The CDR3 DNA sequence: TGTGCCATCAGCCCCGGGACTATAGGCACCGGGGAGCTGTTTTTT. It yields the protein CAISPGTIGTGELFF.

The chain uses TRBV20-1 and TRBJ1-2, with D possibly being TRBD1 (5 bases). The CDR3 is 18 amino acids. Germline V gene data show CDR1 as DFQATT and CDR2 as SNEGSKA (reference sequence). Trimming stripped 3 bases from V and 2 bases from J, with 25 bases between. The CDR3 here is CSASLIVRGGNLNYGYTF. The CDR3 nucleotides read TGCAGTGCTAGTCTTATAGTAAGGGGTGGAAACCTAAACTATGGCTACACCTTC.

DNA for the CDR3: TGCGCCAGCAGCTTGAATCTTCAGGGACTCAGTGAAAAACTGTTTTTT. Its translation is CASSLNLQGLSEKLFF. The chain couples TRBV5-1 to TRBJ1-4; a weak D match, TRBD1 (5 bases). There are 16 residues in the CDR3. Germline V gene lookup returns CDR1 SGHRS and CDR2 YFSETQ. Between the trimmed V and J ends, which lost 1 base and 7 bases, there was a span of 17 bases.